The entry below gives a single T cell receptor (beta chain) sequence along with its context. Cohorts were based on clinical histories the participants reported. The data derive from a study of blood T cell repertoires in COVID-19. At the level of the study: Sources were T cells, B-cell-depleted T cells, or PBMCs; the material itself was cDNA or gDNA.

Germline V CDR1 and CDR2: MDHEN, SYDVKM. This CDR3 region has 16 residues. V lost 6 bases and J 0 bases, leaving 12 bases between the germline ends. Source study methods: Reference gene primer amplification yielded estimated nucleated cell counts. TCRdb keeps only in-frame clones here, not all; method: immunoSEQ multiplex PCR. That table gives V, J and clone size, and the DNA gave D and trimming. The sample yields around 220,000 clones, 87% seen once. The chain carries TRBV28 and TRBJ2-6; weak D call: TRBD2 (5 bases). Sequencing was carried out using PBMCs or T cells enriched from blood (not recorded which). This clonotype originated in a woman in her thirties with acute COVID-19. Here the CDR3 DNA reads TGTGCCAGCAGGTACCGAGGGAGCTCTGGGGCCAACGTCCTGACTTTC. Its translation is CASRYRGSSGANVLTF.